This entry features one TCR beta chain sequence. This CDR3 is built from 15 residues. The ends lost 6 bases at V and 2 bases at J; junction bases unmatched: 6. CDR1 is LNHDA, CDR2 SQIVND, per germline (reference sequence). These data originate in a study of blood T cell repertoires in COVID-19. Overall study: The origin of the acute and convalescent COVID-19 samples was the United States, Italy and Spain. From T cells, B-cell-depleted T cells, or PBMCs came the material, which was cDNA or gDNA.

In the original processing: The authors estimated nucleated cell counts from reference gene primer amplification. The data were produced by immunoSEQ multiplex PCR, yet TCRdb's version contains in-frame clones alone and is incomplete. Clone size and the V and J calls come from that table; the DNA yielded D and trimming. Of roughly 25,000 clones listed, roughly 84% were seen once; the top ten hold less than 10%. The chain employs TRBV19 and TRBJ1-2, with 10 bases that match TRBD1. The source material was peripheral blood. The receptor was isolated from a man over 45 with active COVID-19. Written as DNA, the CDR3 is TGTGCCAGTAGCAAACGGGACAGGGGAAACTATGGCTACACCTTC. It encodes CASSKRDRGNYGYTF.